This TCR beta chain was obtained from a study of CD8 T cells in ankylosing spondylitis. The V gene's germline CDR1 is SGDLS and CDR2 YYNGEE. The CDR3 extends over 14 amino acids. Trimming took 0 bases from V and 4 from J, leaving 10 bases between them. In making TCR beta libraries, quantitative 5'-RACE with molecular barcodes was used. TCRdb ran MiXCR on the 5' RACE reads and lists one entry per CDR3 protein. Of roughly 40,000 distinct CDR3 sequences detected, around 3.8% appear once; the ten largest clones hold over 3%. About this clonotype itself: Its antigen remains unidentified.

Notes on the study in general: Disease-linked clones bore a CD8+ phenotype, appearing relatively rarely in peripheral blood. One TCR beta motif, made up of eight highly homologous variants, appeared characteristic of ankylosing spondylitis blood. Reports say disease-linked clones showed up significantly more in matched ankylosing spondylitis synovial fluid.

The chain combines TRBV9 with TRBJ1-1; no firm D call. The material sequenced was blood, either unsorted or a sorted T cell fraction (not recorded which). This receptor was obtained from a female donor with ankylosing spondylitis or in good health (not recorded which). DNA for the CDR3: TGTGCCAGCAGCGTAGGCTGGAGGACCACTGAAGCTTTCTTT. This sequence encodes CASSVGWRTTEAFF.